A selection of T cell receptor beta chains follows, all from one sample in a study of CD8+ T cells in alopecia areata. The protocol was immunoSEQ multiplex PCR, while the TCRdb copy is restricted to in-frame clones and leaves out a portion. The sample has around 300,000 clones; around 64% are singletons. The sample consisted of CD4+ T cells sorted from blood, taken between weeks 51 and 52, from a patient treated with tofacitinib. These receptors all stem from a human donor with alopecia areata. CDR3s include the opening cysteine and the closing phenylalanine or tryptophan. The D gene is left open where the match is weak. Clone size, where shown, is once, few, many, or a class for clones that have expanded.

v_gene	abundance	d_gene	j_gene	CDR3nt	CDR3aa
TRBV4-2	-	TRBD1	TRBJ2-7	TGTGCCAGCAGCCAATCGGACAGGCGTGATCCCTACGAGCAGTACTTC	CASSQSDRRDPYEQYF
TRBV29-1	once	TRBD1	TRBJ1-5	TGCAGCGTTGGGGGACAGGGGTATCAGCCCCAGCATTTT	CSVGGQGYQPQHF
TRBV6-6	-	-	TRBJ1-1	TGTGCCAGCAGTTTCCCAGGGAACACTGAAGCTTTCTTT	CASSFPGNTEAFF
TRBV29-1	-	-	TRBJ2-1	TGCAGCGTTGACTCAGGGGTCCTAAAAGGGGATGAGCAGTTCTTC	CSVDSGVLKGDEQFF
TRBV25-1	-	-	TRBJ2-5	TGTGCCAGCAGTGAGCGAAGGTTAAGAGAAGAGACCCAGTACTTC	CASSERRLREETQYF
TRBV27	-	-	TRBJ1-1	TGTGCCAGCAGCCCCGTTACGAACACTGAAGCTTTCTTT	CASSPVTNTEAFF
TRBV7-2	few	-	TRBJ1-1	TGTGCCAGCAGCCCCTTGGTCGGAGCTTTCTTT	CASSPLVGAFF
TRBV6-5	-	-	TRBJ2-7	TGTGCCAGCAGCTCAGAGCCATACTACGAGCAGTACTTC	CASSSEPYYEQYF
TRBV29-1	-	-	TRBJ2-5	TGCAGTGTAAGACAGATCCAAGAGACCCAGTACTTC	CSVRQIQETQYF
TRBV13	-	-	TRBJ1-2	TGTGCCAGCAGCATCGGACGCAGGCCCGATGGCTACACCTTC	CASSIGRRPDGYTF
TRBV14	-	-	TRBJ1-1	TGTGCCAGCAGCCAAGTCAGGGCTGAAGCTTTCTTT	CASSQVRAEAFF
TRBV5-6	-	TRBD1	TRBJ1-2	TGTGCCAGCAGCTTGTCCGGACAGGGGGCTAGCTATGGCTACACCTTC	CASSLSGQGASYGYTF
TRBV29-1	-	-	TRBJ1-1	TGCAGCGCGACCGGGGTCACTGAAGCTTTCTTT	CSATGVTEAFF
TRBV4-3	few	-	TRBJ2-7	TGCGCCAGCAGCGCCCGAGGGGGGTCGGACGAGCAGTACTTC	CASSARGGSDEQYF
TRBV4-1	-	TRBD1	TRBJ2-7	TGCGCCAGCAGCCTTCTACAGGGGGCATACGAGCAGTACTTC	CASSLLQGAYEQYF
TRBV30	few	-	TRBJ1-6	TGTGCCTGGAGTGTACTTCTACAGGTCTATAATTCACCCCTCCACTTT	CAWSVLLQVYNSPLHF
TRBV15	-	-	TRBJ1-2	TGTGCCACCAGCAGAGATAGGGTGGGCTATGGCTACACCTTC	CATSRDRVGYGYTF
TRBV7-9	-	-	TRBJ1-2	TGTGCCAGCAGCCAACAGGGAATCGGCGGCTACACCTTC	CASSQQGIGGYTF
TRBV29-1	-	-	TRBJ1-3	TGCAGCGTTGGGGGCCTCCAGCCTGGAAACACCATATATTTT	CSVGGLQPGNTIYF
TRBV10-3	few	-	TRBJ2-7	TGTGCCATCAGTGATCTGGGGGTCCCCTACGAGCAGTACTTC	CAISDLGVPYEQYF
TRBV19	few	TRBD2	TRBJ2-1	TGTGCCAGTACCCCCCAGCGGGGGCACTACAATGAGCAGTTCTTC	CASTPQRGHYNEQFF
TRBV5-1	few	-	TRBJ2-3	TGCGCCAGCAGCTTGGAAGGCACAGATACGCAGTATTTT	CASSLEGTDTQYF
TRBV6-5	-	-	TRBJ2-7	TGTGCCAGCAGCTTACATGAGGGCTACGAGCAGTACTTC	CASSLHEGYEQYF